The 3 T cell receptor beta chains presented below share a single source sample, sequenced in a study of blood T cell repertoires in COVID-19. Here immunoSEQ multiplex PCR was the method, and the copy in TCRdb shows in-frame clones only, minus some. This sample has fewer than 70,000 clones, with over 70% found just once. The sequenced material came from peripheral blood. These receptors were collected from a human donor in a cohort sampled during active COVID-19.

V usage is TRBV27 and J usage is TRBJ2-3, with 10 bases matching TRBD2. The V segment lost 5 bases and the J segment 3 bases; nucleotides outside the gene matches: 5. The CDR3 runs to 15 residues. Looked up from germline, CDR1 is MNHEY and CDR2 is SMNVEV (reference sequence). The DNA for the CDR3 is TGTGCCAGCAGTCCCACTAGCGGGGTAACAGATACGCAGTATTTT. Encoded protein: CASSPTSGVTDTQYF.

Here the CDR3 reads CSVPRGVEAFF. CDR3 bases: TGCAGCGTTCCCCGGGGGGTAGAAGCTTTCTTT. The chain couples TRBV29-1 to TRBJ1-1, with D perhaps matching TRBD1 (5 bases). Per germline, CDR1 SQVTM and CDR2 ANQGSEA. The CDR3 contains 11 residues. Deletions cut 5 bases from V and 8 bases from J, with 12 bases between.

The V and J genes are TRBV5-5 and TRBJ1-2, with D possibly matching TRBD1 (5 bases). Trimming took 0 bases from V and 8 from J, leaving 20 bases between them. The CDR3 sequence is 16 residues long. The germline V gene encodes CDR1 SGHKS and CDR2 YYEKEE (reference sequence). CDR3 in amino acids: CASSLGRAPSGWGYTF. Written as DNA, the CDR3 is TGTGCCAGCAGCTTGGGCAGGGCCCCCTCGGGTTGGGGCTACACCTTC.